Detailed here is one T cell receptor beta chain. Its antigen is not identified. This specimen comes from a study of PD-1 blockade in classical Hodgkin lymphoma. The time point: cycle 4 day 1 (C4D1), after six to seven weeks of nivolumab. Patients all relapsed after autologous stem cell transplantation, and there was variation in brentuximab vedotin exposure. Patients had relapsed/refractory classical Hodgkin lymphoma with complete response, partial response or progressive disease as best response. Study-wide results and limits: Significant TCR diversity gains by C4D1 occurred in CD4+ but not CD8+ cells.

Only in-frame clones appear in the TCRdb table, and some are missing; sequencing was by immunoSEQ multiplex PCR. The sample has around 60,000 clones; about 85% are singletons. Trimming took 5 bases from V and 2 from J, leaving 13 bases between them. The germline V gene encodes CDR1 SGHAT and CDR2 FQNNGV. This CDR3 spans 15 amino acids. This rearrangement joins TRBV11-2 to TRBJ1-3; weak D call: TRBD1 (5 bases). The input for sequencing was peripheral blood mononuclear cells (PBMCs), taken before the fourth cycle of nivolumab. The TCR comes from a human donor with classical Hodgkin lymphoma. The CDR3: CASSGTRTTGNTIYF. The CDR3 region has the DNA TGTGCCAGCAGCGGCACTAGGACAACTGGAAACACCATATATTTT.